These T cell receptor beta chains were read from a single sample in a study of post-analysis software for immune sequencing data. Each CDR3 protein gets one entry after TCRdb re-called the PCR reads with MiXCR. Found here are some 890,000 distinct CDR3 sequences, about 57% of them singletons; the top ten hold about 4.8%. Sequencing was performed on blood. The source is a girl aged 5-17 years with multiple sclerosis. CDR3s include the opening cysteine and the closing phenylalanine or tryptophan. The D gene is left open where the match is weak. Rows give clone size only sometimes, using once, few, many, or a class for an expanded clone.

cdr3_aa	cdr3_nt	cdr3_length	clone_size	d_call	v_call	j_call
CASSHEYGSPQYF	TGCGCCAGCAGCCATGAGTACGGTAGTCCCCAGTACTTC	13	NA	NA	TRBV4-1	TRBJ2-5
CATSRERGNSPLHF	TGTGCCACCAGCAGAGAAAGAGGGAATTCACCCCTCCACTTT	14	NA	NA	TRBV15	TRBJ1-6
CASSLGGDTEAFF	TGTGCCAGCAGTTTAGGGGGTGACACTGAAGCTTTCTTT	13	many	NA	TRBV7-9	TRBJ1-1
CASSLEASLLLYEQYF	TGTGCCAGCAGCTTGGAGGCCTCACTCCTCCTCTACGAGCAGTACTTC	16	NA	NA	TRBV5-5	TRBJ2-7
CASSLELAGFSGANVLTF	TGTGCCAGCAGCTTAGAACTAGCGGGGTTTTCTGGGGCCAACGTCCTGACTTTC	18	NA	TRBD2	TRBV7-6	TRBJ2-6
CASTTGLVPYNEQFF	TGTGCCAGCACTACGGGACTAGTCCCCTACAATGAGCAGTTCTTC	15	NA	TRBD2	TRBV6-1	TRBJ2-1
CASSAHREETQYF	TGTGCCAGCAGCGCGCACAGGGAAGAGACCCAGTACTTC	13	NA	NA	TRBV7-6	TRBJ2-5
CSAPGVLAGYNEQFF	TGCAGTGCTCCCGGTGTACTAGCCGGCTACAATGAGCAGTTCTTC	15	NA	NA	TRBV20-1	TRBJ2-1
CASMDDSYEQYF	TGTGCCAGCATGGACGACTCCTACGAGCAGTACTTC	12	NA	NA	TRBV2	TRBJ2-7
CASSPGSGTGVSSNYGYTF	TGCGCCAGCAGCCCCGGGAGCGGGACAGGGGTCTCATCTAACTATGGCTACACCTTC	19	NA	TRBD1	TRBV5-1	TRBJ1-2
CASSEVRGVGGANVLTF	TGTGCCAGCAGTGAGGTCAGGGGCGTTGGTGGGGCCAACGTCCTGACTTTC	17	few	NA	TRBV25-1	TRBJ2-6
CASSIWTSGSYEQYF	TGTGCCAGCAGTATCTGGACTAGCGGCTCCTACGAGCAGTACTTC	15	NA	TRBD2	TRBV12-3/TRBV12-4	TRBJ2-7
CASSQWDRTDTQYF	TGTGCCAGCAGTCAATGGGACCGCACAGATACGCAGTATTTT	14	NA	NA	TRBV12-3/TRBV12-4	TRBJ2-3
CASSLVRGEQFF	TGTGCCAGCAGCTTAGTTAGGGGCGAGCAGTTCTTC	12	few	NA	TRBV7-2	TRBJ2-1
CSANRAGGLADTQYF	TGCAGCGCCAACCGGGCGGGAGGGTTGGCAGATACGCAGTATTTT	15	few	TRBD2	TRBV29-1	TRBJ2-3
CASSQDEGPDTEAFF	TGCGCCAGCAGCCAAGATGAGGGGCCGGACACTGAAGCTTTCTTT	15	NA	NA	TRBV4-1	TRBJ1-1
CASSLGLAGVGGELFF	TGCGCCAGCAGCTTAGGGCTAGCGGGAGTTGGCGGGGAGCTGTTTTTT	16	NA	TRBD2	TRBV5-1	TRBJ2-2
CASSAHGSPAYEQYF	TGTGCCAGCAGCGCTCACGGGTCCCCGGCCTACGAGCAGTACTTC	15	NA	NA	TRBV9	TRBJ2-7
CASSEEGTDTQYF	TGTGCCAGCAGCGAGGAGGGGACAGATACGCAGTATTTT	13	NA	NA	TRBV14	TRBJ2-3
CASSLGGSFTYEQYF	TGCGCCAGCAGCTTGGGTGGCTCCTTCACCTACGAGCAGTACTTC	15	few	NA	TRBV5-1	TRBJ2-7
CASGGGDGAEAFF	TGTGCCAGCGGGGGTGGGGACGGGGCTGAAGCTTTCTTT	13	NA	NA	TRBV7-9	TRBJ1-1
CASSLASRRTEAFF	TGTGCCAGCAGCTTGGCCAGTAGAAGGACTGAAGCTTTCTTT	14	NA	NA	TRBV5-6	TRBJ1-1
CSAPPIGSRENTEAFF	TGCAGTGCTCCTCCAATCGGGTCACGGGAGAACACTGAAGCTTTCTTT	16	NA	NA	TRBV20-1	TRBJ1-1
CASSLFGQPEGYTF	TGTGCCAGCAGCTTGTTCGGGCAGCCGGAAGGCTACACCTTC	14	NA	NA	TRBV7-3	TRBJ1-2
CSARGHHSYEQYF	TGCAGTGCACGAGGGCACCACTCCTACGAGCAGTACTTC	13	few	NA	TRBV20-1	TRBJ2-7
CASSSPGQIGAEKLFF	TGTGCCAGCAGCTCCCCGGGACAGATCGGTGCTGAAAAACTGTTTTTT	16	NA	TRBD1	TRBV5-5	TRBJ1-4
CSAPQTGKAFF	TGCAGTGCTCCTCAGACGGGAAAAGCTTTCTTT	11	few	NA	TRBV20-1	TRBJ1-1
CSAIGGIDSYEQYF	TGCAGTGCTATTGGCGGGATAGACTCCTACGAGCAGTACTTC	14	few	NA	TRBV20-1	TRBJ2-7
CATKGAGSETQYF	TGTGCCACCAAGGGTGCAGGCTCCGAGACCCAGTACTTC	13	NA	NA	TRBV10-3	TRBJ2-5
CASSANPRRDRETQYF	TGTGCCAGCAGCGCCAACCCGAGGAGGGACCGGGAGACCCAGTACTTC	16	NA	NA	TRBV7-6	TRBJ2-5
CASSQAGGAYNEQFF	TGTGCCAGCAGCCAGGCCGGGGGGGCGTACAATGAGCAGTTCTTC	15	few	TRBD2	TRBV7-9	TRBJ2-1
CASMDRESDEQYF	TGTGCCAGCATGGACAGGGAAAGCGACGAGCAGTACTTC	13	NA	TRBD1	TRBV2	TRBJ2-7
CASSPGQIQANYGYTF	TGCGCCAGCAGCCCGGGACAGATTCAAGCTAACTATGGCTACACCTTC	16	few	TRBD1	TRBV5-1	TRBJ1-2
CASSQVGGRGYNEQFF	TGTGCCAGCAGCCAAGTAGGCGGGAGAGGCTACAATGAGCAGTTCTTC	16	NA	TRBD2	TRBV3-1	TRBJ2-1
CATSRNRGFGGYTF	TGTGCCACCAGCAGGAACAGGGGGTTTGGTGGCTACACCTTC	14	few	TRBD1	TRBV15	TRBJ1-2
CSARDRRADTEAFF	TGCAGTGCTAGAGATCGCAGGGCCGACACTGAAGCTTTCTTT	14	NA	NA	TRBV20-1	TRBJ1-1
CASSYPGQGARRETQYF	TGCGCCAGCAGTTATCCGGGACAGGGGGCGCGGAGAGAGACCCAGTACTTC	17	NA	TRBD1	TRBV5-1	TRBJ2-5
CSVGPSGPNEQFF	TGCAGCGTTGGCCCTAGCGGACCCAATGAGCAGTTCTTC	13	NA	TRBD2	TRBV29-1	TRBJ2-1
CASSRQSGANVLTF	TGTGCCAGCAGTCGACAGTCTGGGGCCAACGTCCTGACTTTC	14	NA	NA	TRBV3-1	TRBJ2-6
CSAGGLAGDNIQYF	TGCAGTGCGGGAGGACTAGCGGGGGATAACATTCAGTACTTC	14	NA	TRBD2	TRBV20-1	TRBJ2-4
CSARGFRNIQYF	TGCAGTGCTAGAGGGTTTAGGAACATTCAGTACTTC	12	NA	NA	TRBV20-1	TRBJ2-4
CSATQRRNFNEQFF	TGCAGTGCTACCCAAAGGCGCAACTTTAATGAGCAGTTCTTC	14	few	NA	TRBV20-1	TRBJ2-1
CASSYLRTATYEQYF	TGTGCCAGTAGCTACCTCAGGACAGCTACCTACGAGCAGTACTTC	15	NA	NA	TRBV19	TRBJ2-7
CASSYSGSSSEQYF	TGTGCCAGCAGTTACTCGGGCAGTTCGAGTGAGCAGTACTTC	14	few	NA	TRBV6-5	TRBJ2-4
CSVDTEWTYNEQFF	TGCAGCGTTGATACCGAGTGGACCTACAATGAGCAGTTCTTC	14	NA	NA	TRBV29-1	TRBJ2-1